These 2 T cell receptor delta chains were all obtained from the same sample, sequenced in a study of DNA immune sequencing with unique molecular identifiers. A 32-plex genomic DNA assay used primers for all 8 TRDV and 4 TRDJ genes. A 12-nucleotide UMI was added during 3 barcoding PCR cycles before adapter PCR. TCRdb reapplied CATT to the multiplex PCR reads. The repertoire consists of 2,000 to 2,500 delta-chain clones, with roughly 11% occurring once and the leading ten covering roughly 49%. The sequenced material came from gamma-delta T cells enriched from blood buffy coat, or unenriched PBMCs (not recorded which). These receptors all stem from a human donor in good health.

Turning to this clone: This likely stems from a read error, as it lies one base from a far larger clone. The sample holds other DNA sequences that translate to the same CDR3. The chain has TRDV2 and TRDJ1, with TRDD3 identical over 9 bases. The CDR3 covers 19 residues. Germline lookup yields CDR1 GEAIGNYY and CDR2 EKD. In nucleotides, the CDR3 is TGTGCCTGTGACACCTTGTCTTTACTGGGGGAAGAGTACACCGATAAGCTCATCTTT. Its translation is CACDTLSLLGEEYTDKLIF.

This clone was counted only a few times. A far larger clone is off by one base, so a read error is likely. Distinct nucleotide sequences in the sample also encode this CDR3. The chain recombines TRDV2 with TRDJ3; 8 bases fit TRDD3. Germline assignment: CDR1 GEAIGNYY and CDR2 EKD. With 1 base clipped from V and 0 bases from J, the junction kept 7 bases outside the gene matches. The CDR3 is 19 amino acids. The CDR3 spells CACDTMTGGASWDTRQMFF. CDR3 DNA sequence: TGTGCCTGTGACACGATGACTGGGGGGGCCTCCTGGGACACCCGACAGATGTTTTTC.